This T cell receptor (beta chain) was identified during a study of T cell responses to AZD1222 COVID-19 vaccine. Germline values: CDR1 SGDLS, CDR2 YYNGEE. The germline V and J ends were trimmed by 6 bases and 0 bases, with 19 bases remaining between them. The CDR3 length is 17 residues. Concerning this clone: Its target is not known.

Study-wide points: Mostly white British, mostly female donors; authors suggested clonal diversity may be underestimated. Increases in Spike-specific TCR breadth and depth were seen after two AZD1222 doses. Seropositivity was recorded at baseline in only six AZD1222 recipients. No day 14 peak samples; only post-peak repertoires were characterized.

The table came from immunoSEQ multiplex PCR; TCRdb's copy has only in-frame clones and leaves some out. The sample has 100,000 to 150,000 clones, roughly 90% seen once. The gene calls are TRBV9 and TRBJ1-3; D might be TRBD1 (6 bases). The sequenced sample was peripheral blood, obtained 28 days after the second AZD1222 dose. This receptor was identified in an adult who received the AZD1222 COVID-19 vaccine. The CDR3 sequence is CASTPSPTGFSGNTIYF. Written as DNA, the CDR3 is TGTGCCAGCACCCCGAGCCCGACAGGTTTCTCTGGAAACACCATATATTTT.